This T cell receptor (beta chain) is from a study of blood T cells in healthy people across ages. The study's findings and limits: Estimates based on one million T cells were treated as lower bounds.

The donors, all healthy, were Caucasians living in Russia, aged about 6 to 100. Per sample, extraction of total RNA gave at least 5 micrograms in every case. This clonotype has at least ten counts. What it binds is not known. Then a second PCR, running about 6 to 11 cycles, was carried out with a sample-barcoded 5' primer and a J-beta primer mix. TCRdb independently ran MiXCR on the 5' RACE reads; one entry per CDR3 protein. The table has about 640,000 distinct CDR3 sequences, about 30% seen once. Germline values: CDR1 MNHEY, CDR2 SVGEGT. The J segment lost 3 bases and the V segment lost 6 bases, leaving 8 bases of the junction unmatched. This CDR3 has 15 amino acids.

The sequence was collected from a woman older than 75 in good health. V is TRBV6-2 or TRBV6-3 and J is TRBJ2-7; 10 bases align to TRBD2. Sequenced material: blood. In DNA, the CDR3 is TGTGCCAGCAGAGTAGCGGGGGGTTCATTCTACGAGCAGTACTTC. Residues: CASRVAGGSFYEQYF.